The T cell receptor (beta chain) described here comes from a study of blood T cell repertoires in COVID-19. Study-wide background: Italy, Spain and the United States were the sources of the convalescent and acute COVID-19 samples. In each case, the material was cDNA or gDNA derived from T cells, B-cell-depleted T cells, or PBMCs.

This CDR3 is 11 amino acids long. The germline V gene encodes CDR1 KGHDR and CDR2 SFDVKD. V was shortened by 4 bases and J by 9 bases, with 8 bases between the two germline ends. As processed by the authors: Using reference gene primer amplification, nucleated cell counts were estimated. The assay was immunoSEQ multiplex PCR, and TCRdb's table has in-frame clones only and misses some. The DNA was the basis for D and trimming; V, J and clone size are from that table. The profile shows about 75,000 clones, around 88% of them singletons. Sequencing used peripheral blood. This clonotype was sampled from a woman in her 70s with acute or convalescent COVID-19. The chain joins TRBV24-1 to TRBJ1-2; weak D call: TRBD1 (5 bases). Written as DNA, the CDR3 is TGTGCCACCAGTGAGGGGGGGAGCTACACCTTC. Translating gives CATSEGGSYTF.